These 31 T cell receptor beta chains were sequenced from one sample in a study of blood T cell repertoires in COVID-19. TCRdb's table, derived via immunoSEQ multiplex PCR, lists solely in-frame clones and lacks some. Of about 99,000 clones listed, 84% are singletons. The sequencing sample was made of peripheral blood. These receptor sequences come from a man between 65 and 79 years old with active or convalescent COVID-19.

The rearrangement joins TRBV5-4 to TRBJ1-1; 8 positions match TRBD1. Germline CDR1 reads SGHNT; CDR2 reads YYREEE (reference sequence). There are 18 residues in the CDR3. V lost 4 bases to trimming and J lost 0 bases; unmatched junction nucleotides: 14. The CDR3 is CASSPEDRAYSMNTEAFF. For the CDR3, the DNA is TGTGCCAGCAGCCCGGAGGACAGGGCGTATTCCATGAACACTGAAGCTTTCTTT.

The chain joins TRBV7-2 to TRBJ1-5; D possibly corresponds to TRBD1 (6 bases). Germline CDR1 SGHTA, CDR2 FQGNSA. The V and J ends lost 4 bases and 6 bases respectively, with 13 bases between them. The CDR3 extends over 14 amino acids. DNA for the CDR3: TGTGCCAGCAGCTACAAAGGGGGTGGTCAGCCCCAGCATTTT. Protein product: CASSYKGGGQPQHF.

This chain connects TRBV5-1 to TRBJ1-6; D uncertain. CDR1 and CDR2 from the germline V gene are SGHRS and YFSETQ. V was pared by 1 base and J by 8 bases, with 7 bases between. There are 13 residues in the CDR3. The DNA of the CDR3 is TGCGCCAGCAGCTTGTTGAGGGATTCACCCCTCCACTTT. Protein sequence: CASSLLRDSPLHF.

This clone was seen only once. The V and J genes are TRBV27 and TRBJ1-5; D perhaps matches TRBD1 (5 bases). Germline V gene lookup returns CDR1 MNHEY and CDR2 SMNVEV (reference sequence). Trimming cost V 4 bases and J 6 bases, with 7 bases left between them. The CDR3 has 12 residues. The CDR3 spells CASSSQGQPQHF. The CDR3 DNA sequence: TGTGCCAGCAGTTCTCAGGGTCAGCCCCAGCATTTT.

Here the CDR3 DNA reads TGTGCCAGCAGCTCGGTAGCCAAAAACATTCAGTACTTC. Amino acids: CASSSVAKNIQYF. The V and J genes are TRBV7-2 and TRBJ2-4; D uncertain. V lost 4 bases, J lost 0 bases, and 4 bases lay in between. Germline V gives CDR1 SGHTA, CDR2 FQGNSA. This CDR3 is built from 13 residues.

V and J are TRBV10-3 and TRBJ2-1; 7 positions match TRBD1. This CDR3 comprises 16 residues. Germline-derived CDR1 and CDR2 are ENHRY and SYGVKD. After removal of 7 bases from V and 1 base from J, the junction contained 10 bases not matched to a gene. The CDR3 here is CAITGRPGQSYNEQFF. CDR3 nucleotides: TGTGCCATCACCGGACGCCCGGGACAGTCCTACAATGAGCAGTTCTTC.

This clone has a single count. V usage is TRBV6-5 and J usage is TRBJ2-7; TRBD2 matches 13 bases. The CDR3 is 14 amino acids. V lost 6 bases to trimming and J lost 3 bases; unmatched junction nucleotides: 2. CDR1 is MNHEY, CDR2 SVGAGI, per germline. CDR3 amino acids: CASRGTSGDYEQYF. CDR3 nucleotides: TGTGCCAGCAGAGGGACTAGCGGGGACTACGAGCAGTACTTC.

This chain connects TRBV6-5 to TRBJ2-7; TRBD2 matches at 10 bases. The junction had 4 bases not matched to a gene; V was cut back by 5 bases and J by 0 bases. This CDR3 region has 15 residues. CDR1 and CDR2 (germline): MNHEY, SVGAGI. CDR3 DNA sequence: TGTGCCAGCAGTACACTAGCGGGGCCCTCCTACGAGCAGTACTTC. Translated: CASSTLAGPSYEQYF.

The J gene is TRBJ1-1, the V gene TRBV14, with a tentative D call TRBD1 (5 bases). Looked up from germline, CDR1 is SGHDN and CDR2 is FVKESK. The CDR3 is made up of 17 amino acids. The V end was cut by 0 bases, the J end by 4 bases, with 18 bases between. This CDR3 is CASSQEEAGGAATEAFF. CDR3 bases: TGTGCCAGCAGCCAAGAAGAGGCTGGAGGGGCCGCCACTGAAGCTTTCTTT.

V usage is TRBV5-1 and J usage is TRBJ2-6, with 11 bases lining up with TRBD2. The V gene end was trimmed by 3 bases and the J gene end by 0 bases; junction bases not matched to a gene: 8. The CDR3 extends over 19 amino acids. Germline CDR1 reads SGHRS; CDR2 reads YFSETQ. This CDR3 is CASSSPSSGGSSGANVLTF. Here the CDR3 DNA reads TGCGCCAGCAGCTCGCCCTCTAGCGGGGGGAGCTCTGGGGCCAACGTCCTGACTTTC.

This clone was observed a handful of times. This chain joins TRBV28 and TRBJ2-5, with 8 bases lining up with TRBD1. The CDR3 is 15 amino acids. The germline V gene encodes CDR1 MDHEN and CDR2 SYDVKM. J was trimmed by 5 bases and V by 1 base; bases with no gene match: 6. The CDR3 nucleotides read TGTGCCAGCAGTTTATTCGCAGGGGGCGGTGAGACCCAGTACTTC. Its protein product is CASSLFAGGGETQYF.

CDR3 in amino acids: CASSVTRAGGTNTGELFF. In DNA, the CDR3 is TGTGCCAGCAGCGTTACCCGGGCGGGGGGGACGAACACCGGGGAGCTGTTTTTT. The V and J genes are TRBV11-2 and TRBJ2-2, with TRBD2 identical over 9 bases. The germline gives CDR1 SGHAT, CDR2 FQNNGV. The CDR3 length is 18 residues. V was pared by 5 bases and J by 0 bases, with 10 bases of the junction left unmatched. Combining the CDR3 with reference TRBV11-2 and TRBJ2-2 gives the whole variable domain EAGVAQSPRYKIIEKRQSVAFWCNPISGHATLYWYQQILGQGPKLLIQFQNNGVVDDSQLPKDRFSAERLKGVDSTLKIQPAKLEDSAVYLCASSVTRAGGTNTGELFFGEGSRLTVL.

The rearrangement joins TRBV3-1 (or the pseudogene TRBV3-2) to TRBJ1-1; TRBD1 is a possible D gene (6 bases). CDR1 is LGHDT and CDR2 is YNNKEL in the germline V gene (reference sequence). Trimming stripped 4 bases from V and 0 bases from J, with 15 bases between. There are 16 residues in the CDR3. This CDR3 reads CASSLTDRPMNTEAFF. The CDR3 DNA is TGTGCCAGCAGCCTCACCGACAGGCCCATGAACACTGAAGCTTTCTTT.

This chain's CDR3 is CASSERGGTGELFF. CDR3 in DNA: TGTGCCAGCAGTGAAAGGGGGGGCACCGGGGAGCTGTTTTTT. The V call is TRBV2, the J call TRBJ2-2; D perhaps matches TRBD2 (7 bases). The CDR3 runs to 14 residues. V lost 2 bases to trimming and J lost 4 bases, with 8 bases between them. The germline V gene has CDR1 SNHLY and CDR2 FYNNEI.

The chain has TRBV25-1 and TRBJ1-2; tentative D call: TRBD1 (6 bases). Germline V gives CDR1 MGHDK, CDR2 SYGVNS. Trimming stripped 4 bases from V and 2 bases from J, with 20 bases between. This CDR3 comprises 17 residues. CDR3 in amino acids: CASSAPLGQNENYGYTF. The CDR3 nucleotides read TGTGCCAGCAGTGCACCTCTGGGACAAAATGAAAACTATGGCTACACCTTC.

The V call is TRBV30, the J call TRBJ1-6; possible D gene TRBD1, 6 bases. The length of the CDR3 is 14 residues. The V and J ends lost 3 bases and 8 bases respectively, with 14 bases between them. Germline CDR1 reads GTSNPN; CDR2 reads SVGIG (reference sequence). CDR3 amino acids: CAWRKDSGHSPLHF. Here the CDR3 DNA reads TGTGCCTGGAGGAAGGACAGTGGGCATTCACCCCTCCACTTT.

The CDR3 region is CASSLGGGLSKNIQYF. CDR3 in DNA: TGTGCCAGCAGCTTGGGGGGAGGGTTGTCCAAAAACATTCAGTACTTC. V usage is TRBV5-4 and J usage is TRBJ2-4; TRBD2 matches 7 bases. J gave up 2 bases and V 0 bases, and 5 bases lay outside the gene matches. Germline values: CDR1 SGHNT, CDR2 YYREEE (reference sequence). The CDR3 loop spans 16 amino acids.

The V gene is TRBV7-2, the J gene TRBJ1-2; 7 bases agree with TRBD1. The CDR3 sequence is 15 residues long. The J segment lost 2 bases and the V segment lost 7 bases, leaving 10 bases of the junction unmatched. The germline V gene has CDR1 SGHTA and CDR2 FQGNSA. The CDR3 is CASTPFGTDNYGYTF. The CDR3 DNA reads TGTGCCAGCACCCCCTTCGGGACAGACAACTATGGCTACACCTTC.

On this clone: One end of the junction is discordant with germline, which a read error may explain. The V and J genes are TRBV7-7 and TRBJ2-3; 11 bases line up with TRBD2. This CDR3 has 16 residues. CDR1 SSHAT and CDR2 FNYEAQ come from the germline V gene (reference sequence). The CDR3 protein is CASSRLAGGRTDTQYF. The DNA of the CDR3 is TGTGCTAGCAGCCGGCTAGCGGGGGGCCGCACAGATACGCAGTATTTT.

This chain joins TRBV5-1 and TRBJ2-4; D is undetermined. Germline V gene sequence: CDR1 SGHRS, CDR2 YFSETQ. There are 15 residues in the CDR3. The ends were cut back, 0 bases at V and 0 bases at J, with 7 bases in the middle. Written as DNA, the CDR3 is TGCGCCAGCAGCTTGGGAGACTTAGCCAAAAACATTCAGTACTTC. Protein: CASSLGDLAKNIQYF. The full variable domain, with the rest looked up from reference TRBV5-1 and TRBJ2-4, is KAGVTQTPRYLIKTRGQQVTLSCSPISGHRSVSWYQQTPGQGLQFLFEYFSETQRNKGNFPGRFSGRQFSNSRSEMNVSTLELGDSALYLCASSLGDLAKNIQYFGAGTRLSVL.

CDR3 loop: CASSAGQGQPQHF. In nucleotides, the CDR3 is TGTGCCAGCAGCGCGGGACAGGGTCAGCCCCAGCATTTT. The gene calls are TRBV7-2 and TRBJ1-5, with 9 bases identical to TRBD1. Germline V gene data show CDR1 as SGHTA and CDR2 as FQGNSA. This CDR3 contains 13 residues. V gave up 5 bases and J gave up 6 bases; unmatched junction bases: 2.

The chain recombines TRBV2 with TRBJ2-2, with D uncertain. Between the trimmed V and J ends, which lost 7 bases and 4 bases, there was a span of 13 bases. CDR1 SNHLY and CDR2 FYNNEI come from the germline V gene. This CDR3 is built from 14 residues. In DNA form, the CDR3 reads TGTGCCAGCACCCTCGAGGAGTCCACCGGGGAGCTGTTTTTT. Residues: CASTLEESTGELFF.

The chain carries TRBV28 and TRBJ2-6, with a tentative D call TRBD1 (6 bases). CDR3 size: 15 residues. Trimming left V 5 bases short and J 3 bases short, with 11 bases between. CDR1 and CDR2 (germline): MDHEN, SYDVKM. CDR3 coding DNA: TGTGCCAGCAGTACACAGGGTGATGGGGCCAACGTCCTGACTTTC. Translating it yields CASSTQGDGANVLTF.

The chain couples TRBV12-5 to TRBJ2-1; a weak D match, TRBD1 (5 bases). Germline CDR1 reads LGHNT; CDR2 reads FRNRAP. The CDR3 is made up of 14 amino acids. Between the trimmed V and J ends, which lost 1 base and 6 bases, there was a span of 10 bases. Here the CDR3 DNA reads TGTGCTAGTGGTTTGGGGGGCCTTAGCAATGAGCAGTTCTTC. Its translation: CASGLGGLSNEQFF.

The chain is built from TRBV5-1 and TRBJ2-5, with TRBD2 identical over 8 bases. Germline V gene sequence: CDR1 SGHRS, CDR2 YFSETQ. The CDR3 has 15 residues. Trimming removed 6 bases from V and 0 bases from J; junction bases left unmatched: 7. CDR3 loop: CASISAGGYQETQYF. CDR3 coding DNA: TGCGCCAGCATATCGGCGGGGGGCTACCAAGAGACCCAGTACTTC.

The chain uses TRBV12-3 or TRBV12-4 and TRBJ2-7; TRBD1 matches at 7 bases. V lost 4 bases, J lost 6 bases, and 3 bases stayed unmatched. CDR3 length: 12 amino acids. The DNA of the CDR3 is TGTGCCAGCAGTTATACAGGGGTCGAGCAGTACTTC. Translated: CASSYTGVEQYF.

CDR3 in DNA: TGTGCCAGTACCCAAGGGGGAAACACCGGGGAGCTGTTTTTT. Its translation is CASTQGGNTGELFF. The chain has TRBV19 and TRBJ2-2, with D perhaps TRBD1 (6 bases). The CDR3 sequence is 14 residues long. Germline V gene lookup returns CDR1 LNHDA and CDR2 SQIVND (reference sequence). V gave up 7 bases and J gave up 2 bases, with 11 bases separating them.

This sequence joins TRBV4-2 and TRBJ2-7; 8 nucleotides line up with TRBD2. V was pared by 3 bases and J by 2 bases, with 33 bases of the junction left unmatched. This CDR3 region has 24 residues. Germline CDR1 LGHNA, CDR2 YNFKEQ. This chain's CDR3 is CASSHLGRRDSRVVVLAATYEQYF. Here the CDR3 DNA reads TGTGCCAGCAGCCATCTTGGGAGGAGGGATTCCCGGGTAGTTGTACTAGCGGCCACCTACGAGCAGTACTTC.

This clone was seen a single time. The rearrangement uses TRBV4-2 and TRBJ1-1; tentatively, D is TRBD1 (6 bases). This CDR3 comprises 15 residues. Germline V lookup: CDR1 LGHNA, CDR2 YNFKEQ. V was clipped by 5 bases and J by 3 bases, with 16 bases between them. The CDR3 nucleotides are TGTGCCAGCAGCTCCGGGGAAGGGGGGGACACTGAAGCTTTCTTT. Amino acids: CASSSGEGGDTEAFF.

V and J are TRBV30 and TRBJ2-3; 8 bases map to TRBD2. This CDR3 has 15 amino acids. V dropped 0 bases and J dropped 2; count of bases not matched to a gene: 4. The germline gives CDR1 GTSNPN, CDR2 SVGIG (reference sequence). CDR3: CAWSVTGGNTDTQYF. CDR3 nucleotide sequence: TGTGCCTGGAGTGTGACGGGGGGGAACACAGATACGCAGTATTTT.

The V and J genes are TRBV14 and TRBJ2-1, with D perhaps matching TRBD2 (5 bases). Trimming cost V 3 bases and J 1 base, with 7 bases left between them. Germline V lookup: CDR1 SGHDN, CDR2 FVKESK. This CDR3 is 14 amino acids long. This CDR3 reads CASSQLASYNEQFF. The CDR3 bases are TGTGCCAGCAGCCAGTTAGCGTCCTACAATGAGCAGTTCTTC.